This T cell receptor beta chain was sequenced for a study of blood T cell repertoires in COVID-19. Study-level information: Acute-phase and convalescent COVID-19 samples originated in the United States, Italy and Spain. The analysed material was cDNA or gDNA that came from T cells, B-cell-depleted T cells, or PBMCs.

Patients in Seattle were enrolled during active infection, then followed longitudinally. In the authors' methods: Estimation of nucleated cell counts relied on the amplification of reference gene primers. Data came from immunoSEQ multiplex PCR; TCRdb stores just in-frame clones and leaves some out. That table is the source of V, J and clone size, and D and trimming were worked out from the DNA. The sample shows about 360,000 clones, 86% of them seen only once. The sequenced sample consisted of peripheral blood. This receptor was taken from a woman aged 60-75 years with COVID-19, enrolled during active disease.

The CDR3 here is CSAMTGAGANVLTF. In DNA, the CDR3 is TGCAGCGCCATGACAGGGGCTGGGGCCAACGTCCTGACTTTC. J is TRBJ2-6 and V is TRBV29-1, with TRBD1 matching over 8 bases. The CDR3 runs to 14 residues. The V and J ends lost 7 bases and 2 bases, in that order; junction bases with no gene match: 4. Germline V lookup: CDR1 SQVTM, CDR2 ANQGSEA.